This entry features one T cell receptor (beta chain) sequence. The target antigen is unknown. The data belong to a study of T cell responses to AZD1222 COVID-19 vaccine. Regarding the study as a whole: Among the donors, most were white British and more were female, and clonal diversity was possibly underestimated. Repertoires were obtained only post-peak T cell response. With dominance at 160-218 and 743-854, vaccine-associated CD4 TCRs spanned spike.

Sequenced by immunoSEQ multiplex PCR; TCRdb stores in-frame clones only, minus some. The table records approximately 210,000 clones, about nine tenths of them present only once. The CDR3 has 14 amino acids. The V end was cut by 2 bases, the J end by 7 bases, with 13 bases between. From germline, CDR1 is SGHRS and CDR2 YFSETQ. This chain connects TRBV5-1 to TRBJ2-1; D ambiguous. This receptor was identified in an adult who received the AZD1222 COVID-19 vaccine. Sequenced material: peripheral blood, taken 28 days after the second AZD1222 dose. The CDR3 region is CASSLDPNYNEQFF. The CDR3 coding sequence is TGCGCCAGCAGCTTAGACCCTAACTATAATGAGCAGTTCTTC.